This TCR beta chain was captured in a study of T cells after yellow fever vaccination. TCR cDNA, made by 5'RACE template switching, carried an added universal primer site and UMIs. TCRdb re-derived calls from the 5' RACE reads in MiXCR, one entry per CDR3 protein. The table has tens of thousands of distinct CDR3 sequences, approximately 7% seen once. The V gene lost 6 bases and the J gene lost 2 bases, with 13 bases spanning the gap. This CDR3 has 14 residues. Germline V gene data show CDR1 as DFQATT and CDR2 as SNEGSKA (reference sequence). This clonotype appeared many times. The sequence came from a man younger than 30 who received the YFV17D yellow fever vaccine. The sequences come from CD8+ T cells sorted from PBMCs, collected about 2 weeks after the first yellow fever vaccination. This chain links TRBV20-1 with TRBJ2-2, with D tentatively TRBD1 (6 bases). This CDR3 reads CSAAGTTNTGELFF. CDR3 nucleotides: TGCAGTGCCGCCGGGACAACTAACACCGGGGAGCTGTTTTTT.